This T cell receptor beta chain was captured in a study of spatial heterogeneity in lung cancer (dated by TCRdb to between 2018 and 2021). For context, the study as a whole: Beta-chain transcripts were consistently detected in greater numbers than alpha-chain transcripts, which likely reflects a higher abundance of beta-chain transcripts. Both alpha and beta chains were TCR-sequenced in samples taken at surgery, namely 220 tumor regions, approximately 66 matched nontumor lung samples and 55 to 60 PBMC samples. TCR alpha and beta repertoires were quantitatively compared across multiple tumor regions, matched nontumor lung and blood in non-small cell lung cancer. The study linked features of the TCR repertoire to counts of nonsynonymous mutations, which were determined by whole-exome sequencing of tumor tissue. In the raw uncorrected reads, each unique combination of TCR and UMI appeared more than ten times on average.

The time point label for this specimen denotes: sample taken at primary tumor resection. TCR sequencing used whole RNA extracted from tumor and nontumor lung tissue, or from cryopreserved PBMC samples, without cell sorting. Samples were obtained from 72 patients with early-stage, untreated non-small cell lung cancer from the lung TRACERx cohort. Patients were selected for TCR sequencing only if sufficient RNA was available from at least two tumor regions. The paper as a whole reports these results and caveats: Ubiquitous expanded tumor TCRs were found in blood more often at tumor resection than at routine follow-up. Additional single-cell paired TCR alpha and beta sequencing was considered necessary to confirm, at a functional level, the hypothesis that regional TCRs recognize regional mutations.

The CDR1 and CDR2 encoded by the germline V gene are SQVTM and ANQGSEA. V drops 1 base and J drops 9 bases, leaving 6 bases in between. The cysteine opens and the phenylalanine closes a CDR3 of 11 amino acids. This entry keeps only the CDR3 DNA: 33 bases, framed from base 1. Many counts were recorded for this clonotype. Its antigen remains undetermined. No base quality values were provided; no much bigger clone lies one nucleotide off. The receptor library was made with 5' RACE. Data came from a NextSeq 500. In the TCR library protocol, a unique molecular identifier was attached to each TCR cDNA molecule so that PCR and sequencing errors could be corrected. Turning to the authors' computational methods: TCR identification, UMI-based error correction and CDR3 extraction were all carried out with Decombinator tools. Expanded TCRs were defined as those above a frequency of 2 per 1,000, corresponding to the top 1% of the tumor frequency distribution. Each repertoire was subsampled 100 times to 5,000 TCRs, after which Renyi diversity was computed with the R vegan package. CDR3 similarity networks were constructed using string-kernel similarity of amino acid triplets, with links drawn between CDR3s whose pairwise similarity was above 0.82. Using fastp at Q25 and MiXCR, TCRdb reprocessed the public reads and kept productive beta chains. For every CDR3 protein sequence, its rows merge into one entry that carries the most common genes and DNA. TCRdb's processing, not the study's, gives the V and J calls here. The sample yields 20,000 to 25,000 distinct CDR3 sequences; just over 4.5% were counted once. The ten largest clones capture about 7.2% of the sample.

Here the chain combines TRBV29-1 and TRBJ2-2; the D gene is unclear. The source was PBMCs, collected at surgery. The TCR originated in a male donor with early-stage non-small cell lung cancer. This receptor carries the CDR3 CSVEVGWELFF. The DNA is TGCAGCGTTGAAGTTGGGTGGGAGCTGTTTTTT.